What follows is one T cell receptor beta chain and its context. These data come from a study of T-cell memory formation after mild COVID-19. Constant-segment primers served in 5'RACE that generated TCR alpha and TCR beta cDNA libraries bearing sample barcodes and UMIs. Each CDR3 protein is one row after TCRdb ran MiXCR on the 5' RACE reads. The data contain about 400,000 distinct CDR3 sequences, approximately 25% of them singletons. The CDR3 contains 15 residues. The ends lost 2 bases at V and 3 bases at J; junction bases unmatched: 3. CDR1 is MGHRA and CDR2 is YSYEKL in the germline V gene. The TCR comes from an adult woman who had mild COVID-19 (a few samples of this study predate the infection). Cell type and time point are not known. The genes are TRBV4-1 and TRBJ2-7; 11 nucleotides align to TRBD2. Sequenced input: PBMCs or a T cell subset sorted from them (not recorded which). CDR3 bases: TGCGCCAGCAGCCAACTAGCGGGGGGCTACTACGAGCAGTACTTC. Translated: CASSQLAGGYYEQYF.